The subject of this entry is one T cell receptor (beta chain). The antigen is not known. The data stem from a study of blood T cells in healthy people across ages. Study-level points and caveats: Observed TCR beta diversity per million T cells went down as age went up. This fall followed a roughly linear course with age. Because donor CMV status was unknown, expanded clonotype changes were possibly confounded.

The V gene's germline CDR1 is DFQATT and CDR2 SNEGSKA (reference sequence). This CDR3 has 13 amino acids. V dropped 1 base and J dropped 1 base, with 6 bases sitting between them. The second PCR ran roughly 7 to 12 cycles with a sample-barcoded 5' primer and J-beta primers. Via MiXCR, TCRdb re-called the 5' RACE reads, giving one row per CDR3 protein. Of 1.5 million to 1.9 million distinct CDR3 sequences listed, 40% to 45% are singletons. The V call is TRBV20-1, the J call TRBJ2-3; the D is unclear. This TCR was recovered from a woman aged 18-35 years in good health. Sequencing used blood. The CDR3 DNA reads TGCAGTGCTAGAGGTGCTGGCACAGATACGCAGTATTTT. This encodes CSARGAGTDTQYF.